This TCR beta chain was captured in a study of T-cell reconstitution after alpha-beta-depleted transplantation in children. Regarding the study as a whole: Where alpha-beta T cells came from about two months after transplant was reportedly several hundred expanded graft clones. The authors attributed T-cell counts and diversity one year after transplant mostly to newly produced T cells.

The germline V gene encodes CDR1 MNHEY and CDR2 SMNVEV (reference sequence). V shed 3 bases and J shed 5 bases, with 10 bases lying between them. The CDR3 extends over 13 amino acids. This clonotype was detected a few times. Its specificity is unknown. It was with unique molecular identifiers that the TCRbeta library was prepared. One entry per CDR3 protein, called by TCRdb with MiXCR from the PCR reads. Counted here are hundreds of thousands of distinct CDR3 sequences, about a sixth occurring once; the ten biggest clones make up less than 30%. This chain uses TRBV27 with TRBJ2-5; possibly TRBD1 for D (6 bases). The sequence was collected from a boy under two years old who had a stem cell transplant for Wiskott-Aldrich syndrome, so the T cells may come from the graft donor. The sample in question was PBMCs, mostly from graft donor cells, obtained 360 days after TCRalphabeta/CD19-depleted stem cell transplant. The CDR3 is CASSFTGFETQYF. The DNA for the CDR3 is TGTGCCAGCAGTTTTACAGGGTTTGAGACCCAGTACTTC.